A single sample gave rise to the 20 T cell receptor beta chains below, sequenced in a study of cytomegalovirus exposure and HLA in healthy donors (dated 2017 in TCRdb). Library creation used the immunoSEQ multiplex PCR assay. The multiplex PCR relied on a mix of 60 forward primers for TCR Vbeta segments and 13 reverse primers for TCR Jbeta segments. As stored in TCRdb, this immuneACCESS dataset retains in-frame rearrangements with V and J assigned. A fraction of the clones does not appear; measured against another copy, unresolved V genes explain less than half of the discrepancy, and the remainder lacks a known reason. The sample contains 150,000 to 190,000 clones, about 85% of them found a single time. Together, the top ten hold roughly 2.3% of the sample. Input material: PBMCs. These receptors originate from a woman in her late teens or twenties in good health and CMV-seronegative.

This sequence joins TRBV2 and TRBJ2-3; weak D call: TRBD1 (6 bases). V gave up 3 bases and J gave up 4 bases, with 17 bases separating them. Germline V lookup: CDR1 SNHLY, CDR2 FYNNEI. The CDR3 is made up of 16 amino acids. The CDR3: CASSEGARGFADTQYF. CDR3 sequence (DNA): TGTGCCAGCAGTGAGGGCGCGAGGGGGTTCGCAGATACGCAGTATTTT.

This clone turned up a few times. The V and J genes are TRBV14 and TRBJ2-7; 8 bases fit TRBD1. The ends lost 0 bases at V and 1 base at J; junction bases unmatched: 2. The CDR3 extends over 15 amino acids. Per germline, CDR1 SGHDN and CDR2 FVKESK. The CDR3 spells CASSQEDRVSYEQYF. In DNA, the CDR3 is TGTGCCAGCAGCCAAGAGGACAGGGTTTCCTACGAGCAGTACTTC. Full variable domain (remainder filled in from reference TRBV14 and TRBJ2-7): EAGVTQFPSHSVIEKGQTVTLRCDPISGHDNLYWYRRVMGKEIKFLLHFVKESKQDESGMPNNRFLAERTGGTYSTLKVQPAELEDSGVYFCASSQEDRVSYEQYFGPGTRLTVT.

The chain joins TRBV2 to TRBJ2-7; 8 bases agree with TRBD1. There are 12 residues in the CDR3. Germline trimming cut 6 bases from V and 2 bases from J; bases unmatched to any gene: 0. Germline V gives CDR1 SNHLY, CDR2 FYNNEI. The CDR3 DNA reads TGTGCCAGCAGGGACAGGGCCTACGAGCAGTACTTC. Protein: CASRDRAYEQYF.

This clone showed up just once. The rearrangement links TRBV2 to TRBJ2-3; D not certain. The CDR3 sequence is 13 residues long. V lost 7 bases and J lost 2, with 10 bases in between. Germline-derived CDR1 and CDR2 are SNHLY and FYNNEI. CDR3 residues: CASTWADTDTQYF. CDR3 DNA: TGTGCCAGCACCTGGGCAGACACAGATACGCAGTATTTT. Based on the CDR3 plus reference TRBV2 and TRBJ2-3, the full variable domain is EPEVTQTPSHQVTQMGQEVILRCVPISNHLYFYWYRQILGQKVEFLVSFYNNEISEKSEIFDDQFSVERPDGSNFTLKIRSTKLEDSAMYFCASTWADTDTQYFGPGTRLTVL.

The CDR3 protein is CASSLRQGGSPLHF. The CDR3 DNA reads TGTGCCAGCAGCCTTCGGCAGGGTGGGTCACCCCTCCACTTT. This chain uses TRBV5-5 with TRBJ1-6; possibly TRBD1 for D (5 bases). V was clipped by 4 bases and J by 10 bases, with 15 bases between them. This CDR3 has 14 residues. Germline-derived CDR1 and CDR2 are SGHKS and YYEKEE (reference sequence).

This chain connects TRBV7-3 to TRBJ2-2, with D possibly matching TRBD2 (6 bases). The V gene lost 0 bases and the J gene lost 5 bases, with 13 bases spanning the gap. CDR1 and CDR2 (germline): SGHTA, FQGTGA. The CDR3 consists of 16 residues. In DNA form, the CDR3 reads TGTGCCAGCAGCTTAACTGGGATGGGGGGAACCGGGGAGCTGTTTTTT. It specifies CASSLTGMGGTGELFF.

This clone was recorded once. The chain employs TRBV28 and TRBJ1-1, with 9 bases aligning to TRBD1. Germline CDR1 reads MDHEN; CDR2 reads SYDVKM. This CDR3 comprises 19 residues. The V and J ends lost 5 bases and 2 bases, in that order; junction bases with no gene match: 18. The CDR3 protein is CASSLPRRDRVGPNTEAFF. The CDR3 bases are TGTGCCAGCAGTCTCCCGCGACGGGACAGGGTGGGCCCTAACACTGAAGCTTTCTTT.

The V and J genes are TRBV4-1 and TRBJ2-6; 9 bases are a match to TRBD1. In germline, CDR1 is MGHRA, CDR2 YSYEKL. This CDR3 has 17 residues. Germline trimming cut 4 bases from V and 0 bases from J; bases unmatched to any gene: 4. As DNA, the CDR3 is TGCGCCAGCAGCCCGGGACAGGGCCACTCTGGGGCCAACGTCCTGACTTTC. Translated, it gives CASSPGQGHSGANVLTF.

This clone was seen just once. The rearrangement joins TRBV12-2 to TRBJ2-5; the DNA was not compared with TRBD2, the D call given in the table. TRBV12-2 is a known pseudogene. The CDR3 contains 17 residues. The CDR3 loop reads CASRLVESGDLQETQYF. The CDR3 coding sequence is TGTGCAAGTCGCTTAGTAGAGAGCGGAGACCTCCAAGAGACCCAGTACTTC.

The rearrangement joins TRBV4-2 to TRBJ2-1; 10 nucleotides match TRBD2. V dropped 1 base and J dropped 8; count of bases not matched to a gene: 8. Per germline, CDR1 LGHNA and CDR2 YNFKEQ. The CDR3 is made up of 16 amino acids. The CDR3 sequence: CASSQAPSGSSDEQFF. The CDR3 coding sequence is TGTGCCAGCAGCCAAGCTCCTAGCGGGAGTTCGGATGAGCAGTTCTTC.

A single count supports this clone. This chain uses TRBV5-1 with TRBJ2-1; 12 bases are shared with TRBD2. V shed 0 bases and J 6 bases; nucleotides not matched to a gene: 4. The germline V gene has CDR1 SGHRS and CDR2 YFSETQ. The CDR3 contains 16 residues. The CDR3 nucleotides read TGCGCCAGCAGCTTGGCCCTAGCGGGAGGGCTCAATGAGCAGTTCTTC. It translates to CASSLALAGGLNEQFF.

The J gene is TRBJ2-1, the V gene TRBV28; 7 bases agree with TRBD2. The junction had 13 bases not matched to a gene; V was cut back by 5 bases and J by 3 bases. The CDR3 loop spans 17 amino acids. Germline loops: CDR1 MDHEN, CDR2 SYDVKM. As DNA, the CDR3 is TGTGCCAGCAGTGCCCCTCGCGGGGGACGCCGCTACAATGAGCAGTTCTTC. It yields the protein CASSAPRGGRRYNEQFF.

The gene calls are TRBV7-9 and TRBJ2-7; a possible D gene is TRBD2 (6 bases). V was pared by 4 bases and J by 4 bases, with 8 bases between. Looked up from germline, CDR1 is SEHNR and CDR2 is FQNEAQ (reference sequence). The CDR3 sequence is 12 residues long. The CDR3 region is CASSSGTYEQYF. The CDR3 region has the DNA TGTGCCAGCAGCTCCGGGACTTACGAGCAGTACTTC.

This chain connects TRBV10-2 to TRBJ2-1, with 10 bases fitting TRBD2. The CDR3 totals 16 residues. Trimming took 6 bases from V and 2 from J; bases not matched to a gene: 7. Germline lookup yields CDR1 WSHSY and CDR2 SAAADI. As DNA, the CDR3 is TGCGCCAGCAGCTTAGCGGGAGGCCCTACCTACAATGAGCAGTTCTTC. Amino acid sequence: CASSLAGGPTYNEQFF.

Turning to this clone: In the same sample, other DNA sequences code for this CDR3. V usage is TRBV7-2 and J usage is TRBJ2-5; perhaps TRBD1 as D (6 bases). V lost 5 bases, J lost 2 bases, and 12 bases lay in between. Germline lookup yields CDR1 SGHTA and CDR2 FQGNSA. The CDR3 spans 14 residues. CDR3 residues: CASSPRTVQETQYF. Written as DNA, the CDR3 is TGTGCCAGCAGCCCAAGGACAGTTCAAGAGACCCAGTACTTC.

The V and J genes are TRBV4-1 and TRBJ2-5, with D uncertain. The J call is doubtful: the DNA matches TRBJ2-7 better. This CDR3 spans 15 amino acids. Germline V gene lookup returns CDR1 MGHRA and CDR2 YSYEKL. The CDR3 loop reads CASSQDTAASYEQYF. In DNA, the CDR3 is TGCGCCAGCAGCCAAGACACCGCCGCTTCCTACGAGCAGTACTTC.

V gene TRBV6-5 combines with J gene TRBJ1-1, with TRBD1 matching over 7 bases. CDR3 size: 14 residues. Germline CDR1 and CDR2: MNHEY and SVGAGI. Trimming at V came to 5 bases and at J to 7 bases, leaving 10 bases not matched to a gene. CDR3 in DNA: TGTGCCAGCAGTAGGGGGACAGCCGCTGTTGAAGCTTTCTTT. Amino acids: CASSRGTAAVEAFF.

This chain's CDR3 is CASRKGGPDNEQFF. DNA of the CDR3: TGTGCCAGCAGGAAGGGAGGGCCGGACAATGAGCAGTTCTTC. The chain carries TRBV2 and TRBJ2-1, with 7 positions matching TRBD2. J gave up 5 bases and V 6 bases, and 7 bases lay outside the gene matches. Germline CDR1 is SNHLY and CDR2 is FYNNEI. The CDR3 has 14 residues.

The V gene is TRBV2, the J gene TRBJ2-7; the match to TRBD2 covers 8 bases. Trimming took 6 bases from V and 7 from J; bases not matched to a gene: 17. The CDR3 runs to 16 residues. In germline, CDR1 is SNHLY, CDR2 FYNNEI. CDR3 protein: CASRREVAGRSIEQYF. CDR3 DNA sequence: TGTGCCAGCAGACGGGAAGTAGCGGGACGGTCTATTGAGCAGTACTTC. Full variable domain (rest looked up from reference TRBV2 and TRBJ2-7): EPEVTQTPSHQVTQMGQEVILRCVPISNHLYFYWYRQILGQKVEFLVSFYNNEISEKSEIFDDQFSVERPDGSNFTLKIRSTKLEDSAMYFCASRREVAGRSIEQYFGPGTRLTVT.

This clone has at least ten counts. This chain uses TRBV7-2 with TRBJ1-6; TRBD1 matches 9 bases. Trimming took 5 bases from V and 8 from J; bases not matched to a gene: 7. This CDR3 region has 15 residues. Germline CDR1 and CDR2: SGHTA and FQGNSA. The CDR3 loop reads CASSPGQGWDSPLHF. Here the CDR3 DNA reads TGTGCCAGCAGCCCGGGACAGGGTTGGGATTCACCCCTCCACTTT.